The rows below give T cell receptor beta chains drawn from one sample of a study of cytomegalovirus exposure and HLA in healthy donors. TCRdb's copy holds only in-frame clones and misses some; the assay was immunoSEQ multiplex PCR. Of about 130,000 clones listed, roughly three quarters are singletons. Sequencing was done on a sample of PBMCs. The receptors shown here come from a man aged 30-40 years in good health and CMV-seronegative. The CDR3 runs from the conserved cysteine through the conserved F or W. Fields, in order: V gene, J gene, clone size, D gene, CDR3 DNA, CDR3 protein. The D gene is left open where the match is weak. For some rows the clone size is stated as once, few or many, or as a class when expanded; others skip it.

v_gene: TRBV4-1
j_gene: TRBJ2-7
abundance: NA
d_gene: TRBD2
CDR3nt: TGCGCCAGCAGCCAAAATCTAGCGGGAGGATCCGCCTACGAGCAGTACTTC
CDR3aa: CASSQNLAGGSAYEQYF

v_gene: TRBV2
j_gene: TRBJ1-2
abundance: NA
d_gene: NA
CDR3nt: TGTGCCAGCAGTCCCAGGGGTGGCTACACCTTC
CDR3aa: CASSPRGGYTF

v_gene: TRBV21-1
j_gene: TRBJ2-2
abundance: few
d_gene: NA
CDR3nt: TGTGCCAGCAGCAATAAAGGGGACAGGGGACGGACCGGGGAGCTGTTTTTT
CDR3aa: CASSNKGDRGRTGELFF

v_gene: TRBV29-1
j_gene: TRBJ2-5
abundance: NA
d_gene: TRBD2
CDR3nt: TGCTCCGTGGGGGCTAGCGGGAGCGCAGAGACCCAGTACTTC
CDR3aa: CSVGASGSAETQYF

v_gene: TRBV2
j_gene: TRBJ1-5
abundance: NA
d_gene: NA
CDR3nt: TGTGCCAGCAGTCCGGAGAGGAGAAATCAGCCCCAGCATTTT
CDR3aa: CASSPERRNQPQHF

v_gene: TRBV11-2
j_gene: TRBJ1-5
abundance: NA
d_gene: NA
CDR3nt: TGTGCCAGCAGCCCCCAGGGAAATCAGCCCCAGCATTTT
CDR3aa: CASSPQGNQPQHF

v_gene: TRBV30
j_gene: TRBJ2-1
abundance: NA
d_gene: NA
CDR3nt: TGTGCCTGGAGCCGGGACTCGCTTTTACAGTTCTTC
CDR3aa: CAWSRDSLLQFF

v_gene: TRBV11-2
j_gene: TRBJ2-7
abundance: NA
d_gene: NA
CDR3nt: TGTGCCAGCAGCTACGATGCTAGTAACTACGAGCAGTACTTC
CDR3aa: CASSYDASNYEQYF

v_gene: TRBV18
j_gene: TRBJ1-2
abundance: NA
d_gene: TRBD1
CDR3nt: TGTGCCAGCTCACCACAAGACAGGGGGACCTATGGCTACACCTTC
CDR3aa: CASSPQDRGTYGYTF

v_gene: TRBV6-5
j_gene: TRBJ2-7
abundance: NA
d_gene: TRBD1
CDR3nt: TGTGCCAGCAGTCCGCCGGGACAGGGTACCTACGAGCAGTACTTC
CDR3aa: CASSPPGQGTYEQYF

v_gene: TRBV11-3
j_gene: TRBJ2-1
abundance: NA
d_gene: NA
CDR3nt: TGTGCCAGCAGCTCACTAGGCAATGAGCAGTTCTTC
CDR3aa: CASSSLGNEQFF

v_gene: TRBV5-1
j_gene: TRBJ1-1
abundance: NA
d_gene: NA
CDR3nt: TGCGCCAGCAGCCCGGGAGGACAGCTATTGAACACTGAAGCTTTCTTT
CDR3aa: CASSPGGQLLNTEAFF

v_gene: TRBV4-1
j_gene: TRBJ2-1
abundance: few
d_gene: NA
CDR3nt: TGCGCCAGCAGCCAAGGGTTGCTGCGTCTGGTAGCCTACAATGAGCAGTTCTTC
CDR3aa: CASSQGLLRLVAYNEQFF

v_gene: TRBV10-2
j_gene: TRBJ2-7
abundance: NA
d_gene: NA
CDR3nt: TGCGCCAGCAGTGAGTATTTGGAGGGCCCCTACGAGCAGTACTTC
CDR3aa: CASSEYLEGPYEQYF

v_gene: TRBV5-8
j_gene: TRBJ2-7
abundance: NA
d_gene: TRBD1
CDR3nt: TGTGCCAGCAGCTCGGGGACAGGGGAATGGGTCTACGAGCAGTACTTC
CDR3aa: CASSSGTGEWVYEQYF

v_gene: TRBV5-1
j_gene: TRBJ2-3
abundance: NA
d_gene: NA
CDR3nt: TGCGCCAGCAGCTTCAGTAGGGACAACCAAGGAAATACGCAGTATTTT
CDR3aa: CASSFSRDNQGNTQYF

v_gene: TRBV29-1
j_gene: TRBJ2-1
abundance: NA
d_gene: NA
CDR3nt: TGCAGCGTTGAAAGCGGGTTCTTC
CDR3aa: CSVESGFF

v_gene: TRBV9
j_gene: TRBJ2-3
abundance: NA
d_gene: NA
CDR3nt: TGTGCCAGCAGCGTTAAGACAGATGGGGCTCTTTTCACAGATACGCAGTATTTT
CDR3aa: CASSVKTDGALFTDTQYF

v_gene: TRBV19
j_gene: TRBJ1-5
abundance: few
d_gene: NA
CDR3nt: TGTGCCAGTAGTATAGTTTCGGGGTCACAGCCCCAGCATTTT
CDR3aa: CASSIVSGSQPQHF

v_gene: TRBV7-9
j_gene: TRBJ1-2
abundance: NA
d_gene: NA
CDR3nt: TGTGCCAGCAGCACCGGACGGGGGACCTATGGCTACACCTTC
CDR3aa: CASSTGRGTYGYTF

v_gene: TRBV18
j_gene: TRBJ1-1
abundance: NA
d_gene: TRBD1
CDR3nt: TGTGCCAGCTCAGAGGACAGGGGAAGGGGGACTGAAGCTTTCTTT
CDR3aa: CASSEDRGRGTEAFF

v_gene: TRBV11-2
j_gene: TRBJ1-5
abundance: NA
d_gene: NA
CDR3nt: TGTGCCAGCAGCGAACAGGGCCTTCAGCCCCAGCATTTT
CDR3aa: CASSEQGLQPQHF

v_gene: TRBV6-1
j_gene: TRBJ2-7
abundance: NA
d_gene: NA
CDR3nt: TGTGCCAGCAGTGAATCGAGCGCCTACACGGTTACCTACGAGCAGTACTTC
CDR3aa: CASSESSAYTVTYEQYF

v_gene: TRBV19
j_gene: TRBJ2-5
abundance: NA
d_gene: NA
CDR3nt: TGTGCCAGTAGGGACGGAGCGGATCAAGAGACCCAGTACTTC
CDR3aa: CASRDGADQETQYF

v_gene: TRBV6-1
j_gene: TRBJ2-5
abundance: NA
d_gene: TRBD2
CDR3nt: TGTGCCAGCAGTGAATACTTGCGGGAGGTTGAGACCCAGTACTTC
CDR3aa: CASSEYLREVETQYF

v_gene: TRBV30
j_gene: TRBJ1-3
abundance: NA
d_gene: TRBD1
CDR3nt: TGTGCCTGGAGTGTCGGGGGGGACAGATCGTCTGGAAACACCATATATTTT
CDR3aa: CAWSVGGDRSSGNTIYF

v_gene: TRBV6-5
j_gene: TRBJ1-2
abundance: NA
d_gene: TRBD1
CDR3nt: TGTGCCAGCAGTTACTCGGGACAGTTCTATGGCTACACCTTC
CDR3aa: CASSYSGQFYGYTF

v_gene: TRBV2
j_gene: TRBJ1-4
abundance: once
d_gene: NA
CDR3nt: TGTGCCAGCACTTCGACAGCGCGTAATGAAAAACTGTTTTTT
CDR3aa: CASTSTARNEKLFF